The 26 T cell receptor beta chains presented below share a single source sample, sequenced in a study of cytomegalovirus exposure and HLA in healthy donors. The PCR employed 60 Vbeta primers together with 13 Jbeta primers. This table comes from immunoSEQ multiplex PCR, and its TCRdb copy is limited to in-frame clones, with some not included. The repertoire table contains some 200,000 clones. Sequencing was carried out using PBMCs. The receptors stem from a boy younger than 18 in good health and CMV-seronegative.

The chain is built from TRBV7-9 and TRBJ2-1; D unresolved. Germline CDR1 and CDR2: SEHNR and FQNEAQ (reference sequence). The CDR3 is made up of 17 amino acids. The V end lost 2 bases, the J end lost 0 bases, and 14 bases lay between the germline ends. The CDR3 region has the DNA TGTGCCAGCAGCTTACATGGGCTCAAAACCTCCTACAATGAGCAGTTCTTC. This gives the protein CASSLHGLKTSYNEQFF.

The V gene is TRBV5-4, the J gene TRBJ2-5; unclear D gene. The J call may be faulty, since TRBJ2-7 better matches the DNA end. This CDR3 region has 14 residues. Germline-derived CDR1 and CDR2 are SGHNT and YYREEE (reference sequence). The CDR3 here is CASSSAGLSYEQYF. CDR3 bases: TGTGCCAGCAGCTCTGCTGGGCTCTCCTACGAGCAGTACTTC.

The chain carries TRBV16 and TRBJ1-6; TRBD1 might be the D (5 bases). Germline CDR1 is KGHSY and CDR2 is FQNENV. V lost 0 bases and J lost 4, with 13 bases in between. This CDR3 has 17 amino acids. The CDR3 loop is CASSQSNQGDYNSPLHF. As DNA, the CDR3 is TGTGCCAGCAGCCAATCAAACCAGGGTGATTATAATTCACCCCTCCACTTT.

The chain couples TRBV6-1 to TRBJ2-1, with D hard to call. The ends were cut back, 7 bases at V and 1 base at J, with 5 bases in the middle. The CDR3 has 12 residues. Germline V CDR1 and CDR2: MNHNS, SASEGT. Here the CDR3 DNA reads TGTGCCAGCACGCAGTCCTACAATGAGCAGTTCTTC. It specifies CASTQSYNEQFF.

V is TRBV28 and J is TRBJ1-2; possible D gene TRBD1, 6 bases. This CDR3 region has 13 residues. V lost 2 bases and J lost 3, with 7 bases in between. Germline V gene sequence: CDR1 MDHEN, CDR2 SYDVKM. The CDR3 protein is CASSLRGYYGYTF. Here the CDR3 DNA reads TGTGCCAGCAGTTTAAGGGGGTACTATGGCTACACCTTC.

The chain employs TRBV19 and TRBJ2-7, with 14 positions matching TRBD2. Germline values: CDR1 LNHDA, CDR2 SQIVND (reference sequence). There are 17 residues in the CDR3. After removal of 5 bases from V and 4 bases from J, the junction contained 10 bases not matched to a gene. CDR3 loop: CASSFGTSGGVTYEQYF. The CDR3 region has the DNA TGTGCCAGTAGTTTCGGGACTAGCGGGGGTGTAACATACGAGCAGTACTTC.

The rearrangement links TRBV28 to TRBJ2-7; possibly TRBD2 for D (5 bases). This CDR3 comprises 15 residues. The V gene lost 6 bases and the J gene lost 1 base, with 16 bases spanning the gap. Germline-derived CDR1 and CDR2 are MDHEN and SYDVKM. The CDR3 loop is CASRPGPRGSYEQYF. The CDR3 DNA reads TGTGCCAGCAGACCGGGTCCTCGGGGTTCCTACGAGCAGTACTTC.

V is TRBV5-1 and J is TRBJ2-3; a weak D match, TRBD1 (6 bases). Between the trimmed V and J ends, which lost 4 bases and 0 bases, there was a span of 12 bases. The length of the CDR3 is 15 residues. Germline V lookup: CDR1 SGHRS, CDR2 YFSETQ. In DNA, the CDR3 is TGCGCCAGCAGCCAAGGGGGATCTAGCACAGATACGCAGTATTTT. Amino acid sequence: CASSQGGSSTDTQYF.

J is TRBJ1-2 and V is TRBV29-1; 9 nucleotides align to TRBD1. The CDR3 length is 12 residues. CDR1 is SQVTM, CDR2 ANQGSEA, per germline. V lost 6 bases, J lost 6 bases, and 5 bases stayed unmatched. The CDR3 reads CSVRDREDGYTF. Written as DNA, the CDR3 is TGCAGCGTCAGGGACAGGGAGGATGGCTACACCTTC.

The chain employs TRBV30 and TRBJ2-7; D may be TRBD2 (6 bases). The CDR3 contains 14 residues. CDR1 is GTSNPN, CDR2 SVGIG, per germline (reference sequence). Trimming left V 1 base short and J 3 bases short, with 13 bases between. In DNA form, the CDR3 reads TGTGCCTGGAGTGAAGAAGGACTACGCTACGAGCAGTACTTC. It translates to CAWSEEGLRYEQYF.

V is TRBV18 and J is TRBJ2-2; maybe TRBD1 (6 bases). Trimming removed 5 bases at V and 5 bases at J, with 9 bases between. There are 13 residues in the CDR3. Germline values: CDR1 KGHSH, CDR2 LQKENI. The CDR3 nucleotides are TGTGCCAGCTCAACCACAGGGACCGGGGAGCTGTTTTTT. Its translation: CASSTTGTGELFF.

V gene TRBV2 combines with J gene TRBJ1-5, with D perhaps matching TRBD1 (6 bases). CDR3 length: 14 residues. The germline V gene encodes CDR1 SNHLY and CDR2 FYNNEI. Between the trimmed V and J ends, which lost 7 bases and 9 bases, there was a span of 19 bases. The CDR3 coding sequence is TGTGCCAGCACCACCACCGGGGGGGCTGGGCCCCAGCATTTT. This encodes CASTTTGGAGPQHF. The full variable domain, rest sourced from reference TRBV2 and TRBJ1-5, is EPEVTQTPSHQVTQMGQEVILRCVPISNHLYFYWYRQILGQKVEFLVSFYNNEISEKSEIFDDQFSVERPDGSNFTLKIRSTKLEDSAMYFCASTTTGGAGPQHFGDGTRLSIL.

J is TRBJ1-5 and V is TRBV25-1, with no clear D. Germline assignment: CDR1 MGHDK and CDR2 SYGVNS. With 4 bases removed from V and 0 bases from J, the gap between germline ends came to 7 bases. CDR3 length: 14 residues. The CDR3 coding sequence is TGTGCCAGCAGTGGTTACACTAGCAATCAGCCCCAGCATTTT. Translating gives CASSGYTSNQPQHF.

The chain couples TRBV7-2 to TRBJ2-5; D ambiguous. The V end lost 4 bases, the J end lost 2 bases, and 8 bases lay between the germline ends. The germline CDR1 and CDR2 sequences are SGHTA and FQGNSA. This CDR3 region has 13 residues. CDR3 residues: CASSYARQETQYF. The DNA of the CDR3 is TGTGCCAGCAGCTATGCGAGGCAAGAGACCCAGTACTTC.

The rearrangement links TRBV15 to TRBJ2-7; 8 bases agree with TRBD1. The J segment lost 6 bases and the V segment lost 0 bases, leaving 1 base of the junction unmatched. Germline V lookup: CDR1 LNHNV, CDR2 YYDKDF (reference sequence). CDR3 size: 13 residues. The CDR3 DNA sequence: TGTGCCACCAGCAGAGATCAGGGGGCCGAGCAGTACTTC. Protein product: CATSRDQGAEQYF.

J is TRBJ2-3 and V is TRBV9, with TRBD2 as a possible D gene (5 bases). The V end was cut by 3 bases, the J end by 3 bases, with 17 bases between. Germline V gene data show CDR1 as SGDLS and CDR2 as YYNGEE. This CDR3 spans 16 amino acids. The CDR3 DNA is TGTGCCAGCAGCGGGACCTTAGCGCTACGAACAGATACGCAGTATTTT. Protein sequence: CASSGTLALRTDTQYF.

This chain connects TRBV12-5 to TRBJ2-3, with unresolved D. The CDR3 has 14 amino acids. V lost 7 bases to trimming and J lost 2 bases, with 13 bases between them. CDR1 LGHNT and CDR2 FRNRAP come from the germline V gene. CDR3 protein: CASALELYTDTQYF. The CDR3 coding sequence is TGTGCTAGTGCCCTAGAACTTTACACAGATACGCAGTATTTT.

The chain carries TRBV30 and TRBJ2-3; 9 bases match TRBD2. The J segment lost 6 bases and the V segment lost 1 base, leaving 5 bases of the junction unmatched. The CDR3 has 14 residues. Germline V lookup: CDR1 GTSNPN, CDR2 SVGIG (reference sequence). The CDR3 sequence: CAWSGSGGRDTQYF. The CDR3 nucleotides are TGTGCCTGGAGTGGGAGCGGGGGGCGCGATACGCAGTATTTT.

The chain has TRBV5-8 and TRBJ1-5; 9 nucleotides align to TRBD1. Trimming at V came to 1 base and at J to 0 bases, leaving 14 bases not matched to a gene. CDR1 and CDR2 from the germline V gene are SGHTS and YDEGEE. This CDR3 has 20 residues. CDR3 in DNA: TGTGCCAGCAGCTTGTTCGTCGGGACAGGGATTCTTGATAGCAATCAGCCCCAGCATTTT. It specifies CASSLFVGTGILDSNQPQHF. Full variable domain (outside the CDR3, taken from reference TRBV5-8 and TRBJ1-5): EAGVTQSPTHLIKTRGQQATLRCSPISGHTSVYWYQQALGLGLQFLLWYDEGEERNRGNFPPRFSGRQFPNYSSELNVNALELEDSALYLCASSLFVGTGILDSNQPQHFGDGTRLSIL.

The chain carries TRBV11-2 and TRBJ1-6; D might be TRBD1 (6 bases). Germline V gene lookup returns CDR1 SGHAT and CDR2 FQNNGV. V shed 6 bases and J shed 0 bases, with 9 bases lying between them. The CDR3 extends over 15 amino acids. For the CDR3, the DNA is TGTGCCAGCAGTATAGGGGGCTCCTATAATTCACCCCTCCACTTT. Translating gives CASSIGGSYNSPLHF. The full variable domain, with the rest looked up from reference TRBV11-2 and TRBJ1-6, is EAGVAQSPRYKIIEKRQSVAFWCNPISGHATLYWYQQILGQGPKLLIQFQNNGVVDDSQLPKDRFSAERLKGVDSTLKIQPAKLEDSAVYLCASSIGGSYNSPLHFGNGTRLTVT.

The V gene is TRBV2, the J gene TRBJ1-1, with TRBD1 matching 7 bases. There are 16 residues in the CDR3. V lost 6 bases to trimming and J lost 2 bases; unmatched junction nucleotides: 12. Germline V gene sequence: CDR1 SNHLY, CDR2 FYNNEI. Written as DNA, the CDR3 is TGTGCCAGCAGGACGGCGAGCGACAGGGATAACACTGAAGCTTTCTTT. Translation: CASRTASDRDNTEAFF.

The chain recombines TRBV18 with TRBJ2-2; D not certain. The CDR3 sequence is 13 residues long. Trimming cost V 6 bases and J 5 bases, with 10 bases left between them. Germline-derived CDR1 and CDR2 are KGHSH and LQKENI. The CDR3 here is CASSHQETGELFF. The CDR3 bases are TGTGCCAGCTCCCACCAAGAGACCGGGGAGCTGTTTTTT.

V usage is TRBV6-5 and J usage is TRBJ2-1; weak D call: TRBD2 (6 bases). The germline gives CDR1 MNHEY, CDR2 SVGAGI. The CDR3 has 13 residues. V was cut by 5 bases and J by 10 bases, with 15 bases left in between. Here the CDR3 reads CASSQTRIGEQFF. The CDR3 nucleotides are TGTGCCAGCAGTCAGACTAGGATTGGGGAGCAGTTCTTC.

The J gene is TRBJ2-7, the V gene TRBV11-2; D is possibly TRBD1 (6 bases). The V end was cut by 5 bases, the J end by 0 bases, with 20 bases between. This CDR3 has 17 residues. From germline, CDR1 is SGHAT and CDR2 FQNNGV. Here the CDR3 reads CASSPGVWRASSYEQYF. The CDR3 nucleotides read TGTGCCAGCAGCCCAGGGGTCTGGCGGGCGTCCTCCTACGAGCAGTACTTC.

The chain carries TRBV11-2 and TRBJ2-7; 12 bases align to TRBD2. There are 17 residues in the CDR3. CDR1 and CDR2 (germline): SGHAT, FQNNGV. Trimming took 5 bases from V and 4 from J; bases not matched to a gene: 12. CDR3 residues: CASSQTSGGLRPYEQYF. The CDR3 region has the DNA TGTGCCAGCAGCCAGACTAGCGGGGGATTACGCCCTTACGAGCAGTACTTC.

The V and J genes are TRBV6-5 and TRBJ2-3; 7 bases align to TRBD2. Trimming took 0 bases from V and 2 from J; bases not matched to a gene: 5. Germline CDR1 is MNHEY and CDR2 is SVGAGI. This CDR3 contains 16 residues. CDR3 sequence: CASSYSPSGLTDTQYF. CDR3 nucleotides: TGTGCCAGCAGTTACTCGCCTAGCGGTCTCACAGATACGCAGTATTTT.